A selection of T cell receptor beta chains follows, all from one sample in a study of blood T cell repertoires in COVID-19. Sequencing was performed with immunoSEQ multiplex PCR; in TCRdb, only in-frame clones are kept and a portion is missing. The sample lists 330,000 or so clones; roughly nine tenths were seen once. What was sequenced was peripheral blood. Receptors originate from a woman aged 55-75 years with COVID-19, enrolled during active disease. CDR3s include the opening cysteine and the closing phenylalanine or tryptophan. A D gene is named only where the DNA matches it firmly. The size entry is marked missing in some rows and otherwise reads once, few, many or a size class.

V	J	D	size	DNA	CDR3
TRBV19	TRBJ2-4	NA	NA	TGTGCCAGTAGTAGACAACAGGGTCCCGCCAGCCACTTAGCCAAAAACATTCAGTACTTC	CASSRQQGPASHLAKNIQYF
TRBV7-9	TRBJ2-5	NA	NA	TGTGCCAGCAGCTTGCGGGGAGAGACCCAGTACTTC	CASSLRGETQYF
TRBV15	TRBJ2-7	NA	NA	TGTGCCACCAGCAGAGGCACCAGCTCCTACGAGCAGTACTTC	CATSRGTSSYEQYF
TRBV30	TRBJ1-1	NA	NA	TGTGCCTGGGGACAGTTGAACACTGAAGCTTTCTTT	CAWGQLNTEAFF
TRBV5-1	TRBJ2-7	TRBD2	NA	TGCGCCAGCAGCGGGCCGGGGGGGAACTCCTACGAGCAGTACTTC	CASSGPGGNSYEQYF
TRBV6-1	TRBJ2-7	TRBD1	NA	TGTGCCAGCAGTCCGACAGGGGATAGCTCCTACGAGCAGTACTTC	CASSPTGDSSYEQYF
TRBV6-2/TRBV6-3	TRBJ2-5	NA	NA	TGTGCCAGCAGTCGGACAGCCCGAGAAGAGACCCAGTACTTC	CASSRTAREETQYF
TRBV19	TRBJ1-2	NA	NA	TGTGCCAGTCGCGGGTCAGTCTATGGCTACACCTTC	CASRGSVYGYTF
TRBV5-1	TRBJ2-2	TRBD1	NA	TGCGCCAGCAGGGGCCAGGGGGACACCGGGGAGCTGTTTTTT	CASRGQGDTGELFF
TRBV6-5	TRBJ1-2	NA	once	TGTGCCAGCAGTCAGAACCGTGGCTACACCTTC	CASSQNRGYTF
TRBV28	TRBJ1-2	TRBD1	NA	TGTGCCAGCACTTCATACAGGGGAAACTATGGCTACACCTTC	CASTSYRGNYGYTF
TRBV6-5	TRBJ1-1	TRBD1	NA	TGTGCCAGCACCAGACAGGGGGGGTACGCTGAAGCTTTCTTT	CASTRQGGYAEAFF
TRBV2	TRBJ1-2	NA	few	TGTGCCAGCAGTGGGGGGGCTAACTATGGCTACACCTTC	CASSGGANYGYTF
TRBV5-1	TRBJ2-2	NA	NA	TGCGCCAGCAGTCGGCAGGTTGACACCGGGGAGCTGTTTTTT	CASSRQVDTGELFF
TRBV19	TRBJ1-5	TRBD1	NA	TGTGCCAGTAGAAGTAGGGGGCGAGGGTCTGGCAATCAGCCCCAGCATTTT	CASRSRGRGSGNQPQHF
TRBV7-2	TRBJ2-4	NA	NA	TGTGCCAGCAGCTTAGTCGCGACAGTCTTAAACATTCAGTACTTC	CASSLVATVLNIQYF
TRBV6-5	TRBJ2-7	TRBD1	NA	TGTGCCAGCAGTTTTACAACGTGGGACAGGGTTGGCGAGCAGTACTTC	CASSFTTWDRVGEQYF
TRBV10-2	TRBJ2-5	NA	NA	TGCGCCAGTGGGGCTACACAAGAGACCCAGTACTTC	CASGATQETQYF
TRBV6-5	TRBJ2-7	TRBD1	NA	TGTGCCAGCAGGACAGGGGACAGGGTCGGCGAGCAGTACTTC	CASRTGDRVGEQYF
TRBV27	TRBJ2-5	NA	NA	TGTGCCAGCAGGGTGACAGTAGGTATTGGGGAGACCCAGTACTTC	CASRVTVGIGETQYF